This T cell receptor beta chain was observed in a study of cytomegalovirus exposure and HLA in healthy donors. Overall study findings and caveats: Later analysis revealed greater clonal expansion in HLA-associated TCR beta chains than in equally common others. In a later analysis, common viral pathogens appeared linked to several of the most significant clusters. Usually a TCR sequence was rare, but some public TCRs were found in many donors.

The donors gave bone marrow, and they were healthy. 60 Vbeta and 13 Jbeta primers were used in PCR. Sequenced by immunoSEQ multiplex PCR; TCRdb stores in-frame clones only, minus some. The table lists 100,000 to 150,000 clones, around 80% of them singletons. About this clone itself: No antigen is known for it.

V shed 4 bases and J shed 5 bases, with 8 bases lying between them. Germline V gene lookup returns CDR1 SGHRS and CDR2 YFSETQ. CDR3 length: 12 amino acids. This clonotype originated in a woman in her thirties or forties in good health and CMV-seronegative. Sequencing input: PBMCs. The V call is TRBV5-1, the J call TRBJ2-3, with D maybe TRBD1 (5 bases). CDR3 loop: CASSPQGDTQYF. The DNA of the CDR3 is TGCGCCAGCAGCCCCCAGGGAGATACGCAGTATTTT.